The 17 T cell receptor beta chains presented below share a single source sample, sequenced in a study of T cells in women clearing cervical HPV infection. Method: immunoSEQ multiplex PCR; TCRdb's copy keeps in-frame clones and lacks some. The listing contains approximately 15,000 clones. The sequenced material came from blood buffy coat. The receptor set was obtained from a woman between 18 and 69 years old with a cervical HPV16 infection that either progressed to CIN3+ or cleared (not recorded which).

Note on this clone: The sequenced fragment ends 3 residues before the CDR3 boundary, so the rest is inferred from the germline J gene. The gene calls are TRBV30 and TRBJ2-5; 7 nucleotides align to TRBD1. This CDR3 is 13 amino acids long. V shed 4 bases and J 1 base; nucleotides not matched to a gene: 3. Germline-derived CDR1 and CDR2 are GTSNPN and SVGIG (reference sequence). CDR3 region: CAWTGGFQETQYF. CDR3 DNA (partial): TGTGCCTGGACAGGGGGTTTCCAAGAGACC.

Remarks on this clone: The CDR3 end lies 3 residues beyond the end of the read and is filled in from the germline J gene. The J gene is TRBJ1-1, the V gene TRBV29-1, with a possible D match to TRBD1 (5 bases). This CDR3 comprises 12 residues. The V and J ends lost 0 bases and 7 bases respectively, with 9 bases between them. CDR1 and CDR2 (germline): SQVTM, ANQGSEA. CDR3 protein: CSVEDPGLEAFF. Incomplete CDR3 DNA: TGCAGCGTTGAAGATCCAGGGCTTGAA.

As to this clone: The read is 3 residues too short to cover the CDR3 end, so that end is filled in from the germline J gene. The chain is built from TRBV7-6 and TRBJ2-7; 8 positions agree with TRBD1. The CDR3 totals 15 residues. Germline CDR1 is SGHVS and CDR2 is FNYEAQ. V dropped 1 base and J dropped 5; count of bases not matched to a gene: 7. The CDR3: CASSLESAGGHEQYF. Partial CDR3 DNA: TGTGCCAGCAGCTTAGAATCGGCAGGGGGCCACGAG.

A note on this clone: With the read ending 3 residues before the CDR3 end, the germline J gene is used to fill in that end. V usage is TRBV5-4 and J usage is TRBJ1-2; 7 bases align to TRBD1. V trimming: 5 bases; J trimming: 6 bases; junction bases outside the gene matches: 13. This CDR3 is 15 amino acids long. CDR1 is SGHNT and CDR2 is YYREEE in the germline V gene (reference sequence). The CDR3 sequence is CASRDPGQQIDGYTF. Incomplete CDR3 DNA: TGTGCCAGCAGAGATCCGGGACAGCAGATTGATGGC.

Details on this clone: The read comes to an end 3 residues before the CDR3 does, leaving the germline J gene to fill in the end. This chain uses TRBV7-2 with TRBJ1-1; perhaps TRBD1 as D (5 bases). In germline, CDR1 is SGHTA, CDR2 FQGNSA. The CDR3 sequence is 14 residues long. CDR3 sequence reads: CASSSLGVQETAFF. Partial CDR3 DNA: TGTGCCAGCAGCTCCCTAGGGGTCCAAGAGACC.

Of note for this clone: From the germline J gene comes the end of the CDR3, since the read stops 3 residues before it. This sequence joins TRBV5-1 and TRBJ1-2; 9 nucleotides line up with TRBD1. Germline trimming cut 5 bases from V and 5 bases from J; bases unmatched to any gene: 7. The CDR3 length is 14 residues. CDR1 SGHRS and CDR2 YFSETQ come from the germline V gene. CDR3 DNA, as far as it was read: TGCGCCAGCAGACCGACAGGGGGGGAATATGGC. It yields the protein CASRPTGGEYG. The entire CDR3 protein is CASRPTGGEYGYTF.

Notes on this clone: The sequenced fragment ends 3 residues before the CDR3 boundary, so the rest is inferred from the germline J gene. V and J are TRBV6-2 or TRBV6-3 and TRBJ2-1; tentatively, D is TRBD2 (6 bases). V dropped 4 bases and J dropped 6 bases, with 19 bases sitting between them. CDR3 length equals 16 residues. Germline V lookup: CDR1 MNHEY, CDR2 SVGEGT. CDR3 DNA, as far as it was read: TGTGCCAGCAGTTTCCCCCGGGGGTCCCCCCCCAATGAG. Its protein is CASSFPRGSPPNE. The CDR3 in full is CASSFPRGSPPNEQFF.

In the case of this clone: Read sequence stops 3 residues before the CDR3 end, and the germline J gene provides the missing end. The chain uses TRBV28 and TRBJ1-5; D is possibly TRBD1 (6 bases). The V gene lost 6 bases and the J gene lost 3 bases, with 9 bases spanning the gap. This CDR3 has 13 residues. CDR1 and CDR2 (germline): MDHEN, SYDVKM. The CDR3 bases that were read are TGTGCCAGCAGCACAGGGACCAATCAGCCC. Translating gives CASSTGTNQP. The full CDR3 protein is CASSTGTNQPQHF.

Comment on this clone: The read comes to an end 3 residues before the CDR3 does, leaving the germline J gene to fill in the end. This rearrangement joins TRBV7-2 to TRBJ1-2; TRBD1 matches at 7 bases. Germline assignment: CDR1 SGHTA and CDR2 FQGNSA. The CDR3 consists of 15 residues. V was clipped by 2 bases and J by 6 bases; unmatched bases: 9. The CDR3 protein is CASSLSSTGLNGYTF. The covered CDR3 bases are TGTGCCAGCAGCTTAAGCTCGACAGGGCTCAATGGC.

With respect to this clone: The CDR3 goes on 3 residues after the read ends, and that part is filled in from the germline J gene. V is TRBV7-2 and J is TRBJ2-4; D is undetermined. CDR1 and CDR2 from the germline V gene are SGHTA and FQGNSA. Trimming left V 5 bases short and J 0 bases short, with 11 bases between. The CDR3 loop spans 15 amino acids. The sequenced part of the CDR3 DNA is TGTGCCAGCAGCCCTCCTTATCTAGCCAAAAACATT. This translates into CASSPPYLAKNI. The complete CDR3 protein is CASSPPYLAKNIQYF. Full variable domain (rest looked up from reference TRBV7-2 and TRBJ2-4): GAGVSQSPSNKVTEKGKDVELRCDPISGHTALYWYRQSLGQGLEFLIYFQGNSAPDKSGLPSDRFSAERTGGSVSTLTIQRTQQEDSAVYLCASSPPYLAKNIQYFGAGTRLSVL.

In the case of this clone: The sequence runs out 3 residues before the end of the CDR3; the remainder is reconstructed from the germline J gene. V and J are TRBV20-1 and TRBJ1-5; D ambiguous. Germline CDR1 reads DFQATT; CDR2 reads SNEGSKA (reference sequence). The CDR3 is 14 amino acids. V dropped 3 bases and J dropped 0 bases, with 9 bases sitting between them. CDR3 bases read: TGCAGTGCTAGTACCGGTTATAGCAATCAGCCC. It yields the protein CSASTGYSNQP. The full CDR3 reads CSASTGYSNQPQHF.

A word on this clone: The read falls 3 residues short of the CDR3 end, and the missing part is taken from the germline J gene. V gene TRBV20-1 combines with J gene TRBJ1-2; a weak D match, TRBD1 (6 bases). From germline, CDR1 is DFQATT and CDR2 SNEGSKA (reference sequence). V was clipped by 4 bases and J by 5 bases, with 14 bases between them. The CDR3 contains 13 residues. The DNA read from the CDR3 is TGCAGTGCTAAAATCAGCACAGGGTATGGC. Translating gives CSAKISTGYG. The full CDR3 is CSAKISTGYGYTF.

On this clone: The read falls 3 residues short of the CDR3 end, and the missing part is taken from the germline J gene. The V call is TRBV28, the J call TRBJ2-7, with a possible D match to TRBD1 (6 bases). This CDR3 is 17 amino acids long. CDR1 is MDHEN and CDR2 is SYDVKM in the germline V gene. Trimming left V 3 bases short and J 4 bases short, with 22 bases between. CDR3 bases read: TGTGCCAGCAGTTTTTCCGCGGTGGGGACAATACGTTACGAG. It is translated as CASSFSAVGTIRYE. The CDR3 in its entirety is CASSFSAVGTIRYEQYF.

As for this clone: The CDR3 is cut off 3 residues early in the read; its end comes from the germline J gene. The V and J genes are TRBV7-8 and TRBJ2-3; 8 nucleotides match TRBD1. After removal of 5 bases from V and 0 bases from J, the junction contained 7 bases not matched to a gene. Germline CDR1 and CDR2: SGHVS and FQNEAQ. The CDR3 sequence is 16 residues long. The DNA read from the CDR3 is TGTGCCAGCAGCCGAAGGACAGGGACTAGCACAGATACG. Translation: CASSRRTGTSTDT. The whole CDR3 protein reads CASSRRTGTSTDTQYF.

Points on this clone: The read terminates 3 residues ahead of where the CDR3 ends, so the germline J gene completes it. The chain uses TRBV18 and TRBJ1-1; D unclear. Germline CDR1 KGHSH, CDR2 LQKENI. Trimming shortened V by 4 bases and J by 7 bases, and 13 bases separated the two germline ends. CDR3 length: 13 amino acids. CDR3 sequence reads: CASSQQPSIEAFF. CDR3 DNA, as far as it was read: TGTGCCAGCTCACAACAGCCCTCAATTGAA.

On this clone: With the read ending 3 residues before the CDR3 end, the germline J gene is used to fill in that end. The V and J genes are TRBV2 and TRBJ2-7; no clear D. The germline V and J ends were trimmed by 5 bases and 0 bases, with 2 bases remaining between them. The CDR3 contains 11 residues. Germline V CDR1 and CDR2: SNHLY, FYNNEI. The sequenced CDR3 bases are TGTGCCAGCAGTTACTCCTACGAG. It codes for CASSYSYE. The CDR3, in full, reads CASSYSYEQYF.

CDR3 bases read: TGCGCCAGCAGCTTGAGCAGGGATCAGCCC. This encodes CASSLSRDQP. The whole CDR3 protein reads CASSLSRDQPQHF. The chain has TRBV5-1 and TRBJ1-5, with a tentative D call TRBD1 (5 bases). The observed sequence ends 3 residues before the CDR3 terminus, with the missing tail filled in from the germline J gene. The CDR3 totals 13 residues. V dropped 1 base and J dropped 5 bases, with 7 bases sitting between them. Germline CDR1 is SGHRS and CDR2 is YFSETQ.